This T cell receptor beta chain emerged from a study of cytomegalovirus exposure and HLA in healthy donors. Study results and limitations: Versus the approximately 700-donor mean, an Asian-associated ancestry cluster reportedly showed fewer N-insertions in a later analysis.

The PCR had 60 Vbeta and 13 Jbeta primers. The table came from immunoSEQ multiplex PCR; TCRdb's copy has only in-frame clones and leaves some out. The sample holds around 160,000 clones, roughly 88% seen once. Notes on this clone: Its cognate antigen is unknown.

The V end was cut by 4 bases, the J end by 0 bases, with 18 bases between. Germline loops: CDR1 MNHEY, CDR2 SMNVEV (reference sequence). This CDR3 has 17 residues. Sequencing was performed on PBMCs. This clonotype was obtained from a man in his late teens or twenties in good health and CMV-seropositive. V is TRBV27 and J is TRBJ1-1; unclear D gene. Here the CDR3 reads CASSSSIQLPMNTEAFF. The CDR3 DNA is TGTGCCAGCAGTTCCTCCATACAGCTACCCATGAACACTGAAGCTTTCTTT.